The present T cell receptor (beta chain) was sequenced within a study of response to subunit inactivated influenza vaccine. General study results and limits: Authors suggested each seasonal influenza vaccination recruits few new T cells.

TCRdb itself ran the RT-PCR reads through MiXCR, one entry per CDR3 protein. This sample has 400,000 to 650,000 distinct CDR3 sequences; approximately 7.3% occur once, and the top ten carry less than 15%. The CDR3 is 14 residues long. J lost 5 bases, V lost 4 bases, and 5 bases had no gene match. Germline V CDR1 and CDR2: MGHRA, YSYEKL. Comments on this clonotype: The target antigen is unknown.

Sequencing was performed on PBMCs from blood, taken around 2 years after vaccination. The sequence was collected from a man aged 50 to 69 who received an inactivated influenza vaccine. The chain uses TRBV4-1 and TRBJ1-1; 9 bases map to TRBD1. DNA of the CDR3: TGCGCCAGCAGCCGACAGGGACAGGGAACTGAAGCTTTCTTT. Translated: CASSRQGQGTEAFF.